Sequencing of this T cell receptor beta chain was carried out in a study of vaccination and CD4 T cells after COVID-19. For the study at large: Overlapping peptides of the spike proteins of SARS-CoV-2, HCoV-NL63, HCoV-OC43 and HCoV-229E were used for cell stimulation.

The treatment: approximately nine-day PBMC culture with coronavirus spike peptide pools or control peptides (ViraFEST assay). From the approximately 9-day cultures, CD4+ T cells were isolated by negative selection. Overall study results and limits: Of the reactive clones in convalescent patients, a median about 86% showed up only post-vaccination.

This clonotype was picked up a small number of times. Its antigen remains unknown. Sequence data for DNA of cultured CD4+ T cells were generated by the Oncomine TCR Beta short-read assay. Each CDR3 protein gets one entry after TCRdb re-called the PCR reads with MiXCR. There are fewer than 20,000 distinct CDR3 sequences in the sample; 53% occur only once, and 7.2% lies in the top ten. The CDR3 spans 15 residues. V shed 0 bases and J shed 1 base, with 10 bases lying between them. The germline V gene encodes CDR1 DFQATT and CDR2 SNEGSKA (reference sequence). This receptor was identified in a human donor who had recovered from COVID-19. The starting material was CD4+ T cells from blood, cultured in vitro, obtained before SARS-CoV-2 vaccination. The V and J genes are TRBV20-1 and TRBJ1-5; no definite D call. This CDR3 reads CSARDGRVSNQPQHF. The CDR3 bases are TGCAGTGCTAGAGATGGGAGAGTGAGCAATCAGCCCCAGCATTTT.